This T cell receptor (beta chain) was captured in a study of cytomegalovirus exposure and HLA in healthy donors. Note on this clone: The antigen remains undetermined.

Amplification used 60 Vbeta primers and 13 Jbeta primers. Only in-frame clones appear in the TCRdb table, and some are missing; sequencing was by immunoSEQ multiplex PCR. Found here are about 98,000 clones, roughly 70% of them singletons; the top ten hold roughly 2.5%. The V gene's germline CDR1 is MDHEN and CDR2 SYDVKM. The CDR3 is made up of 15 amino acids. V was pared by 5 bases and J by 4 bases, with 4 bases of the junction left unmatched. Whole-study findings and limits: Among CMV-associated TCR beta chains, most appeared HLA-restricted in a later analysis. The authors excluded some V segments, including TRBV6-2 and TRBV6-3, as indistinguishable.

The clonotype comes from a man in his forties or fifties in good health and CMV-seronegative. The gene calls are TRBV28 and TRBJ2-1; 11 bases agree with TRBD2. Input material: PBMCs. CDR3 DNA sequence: TGTGCCAGCAGTCTAGCGGGGGGCCTATACAATGAGCAGTTCTTC. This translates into CASSLAGGLYNEQFF.